This T cell receptor beta chain was obtained from a study of blood T cell repertoires in COVID-19. About the study: Samples representing acute and convalescent COVID-19 were sourced from the United States, Italy and Spain.

Sequencing was performed with immunoSEQ multiplex PCR; in TCRdb, only in-frame clones are kept and a portion is missing. The sample records roughly 250,000 clones, just over 90% being singletons. Recruitment covered about two dozen US areas and drew participants whose ages spanned roughly 18 to 100 years. Recovery meant two consecutive negative NP/OP PCR tests, professional clearance, or resolved symptoms. This clonotype was sampled from a young woman who had recovered from COVID-19. Sequenced: PBMCs or T cells enriched from blood (not recorded which).

The CDR3 bases are TGTGCCAGCGAGAGTGGCTACGAGCAGTACTTC. It is translated as CASESGYEQYF. V usage is TRBV7-9 and J usage is TRBJ2-7, with no clear D. V was pared by 8 bases and J by 3 bases, with 8 bases between. Germline CDR1 SEHNR, CDR2 FQNEAQ (reference sequence). The CDR3 consists of 11 residues. The full variable domain, its missing parts supplied by reference TRBV7-9 and TRBJ2-7, is DTGVSQNPRHKITKRGQNVTFRCDPISEHNRLYWYRQTLGQGPEFLTYFQNEAQLEKSRLLSDRFSAERPKGSFSTLEIQRTEQGDSAMYLCASESGYEQYFGPGTRLTVT.